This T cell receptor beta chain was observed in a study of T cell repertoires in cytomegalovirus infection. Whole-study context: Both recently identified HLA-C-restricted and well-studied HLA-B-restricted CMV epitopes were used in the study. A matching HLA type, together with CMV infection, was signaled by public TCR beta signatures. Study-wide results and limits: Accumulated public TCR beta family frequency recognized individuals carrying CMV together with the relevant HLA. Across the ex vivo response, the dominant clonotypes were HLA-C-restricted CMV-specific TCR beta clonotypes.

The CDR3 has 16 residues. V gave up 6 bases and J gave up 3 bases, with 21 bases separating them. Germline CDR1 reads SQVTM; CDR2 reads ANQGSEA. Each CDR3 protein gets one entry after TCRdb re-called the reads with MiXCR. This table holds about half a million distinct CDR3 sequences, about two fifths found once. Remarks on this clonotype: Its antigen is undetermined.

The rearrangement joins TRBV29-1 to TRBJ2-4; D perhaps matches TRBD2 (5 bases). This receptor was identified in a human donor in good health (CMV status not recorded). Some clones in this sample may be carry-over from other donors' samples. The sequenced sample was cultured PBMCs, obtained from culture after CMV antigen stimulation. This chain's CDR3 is CSVRGLDPYGKNIQYF. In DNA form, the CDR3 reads TGCAGCGTGCGCGGACTTGATCCTTATGGCAAAAACATTCAGTACTTC.